The 13 T cell receptor beta chains below all came from one sample that was sequenced in a study of OX40 agonist ivuxolimab in advanced cancers. The data were produced by immunoSEQ multiplex PCR, yet TCRdb's version contains in-frame clones alone and is incomplete. The table lists about 19,000 clones, 83% of them singletons. The material sequenced was CD4+ or CD8+ T cells sorted from blood, taken in a trial of the OX40 agonist ivuxolimab. The receptor source for this set is an adult with an advanced solid tumor such as melanoma, head and neck, liver or kidney cancer.

The V call is TRBV7-6, the J call TRBJ2-2, with 15 bases aligning to TRBD2. The CDR3 is made up of 18 amino acids. The V gene's germline CDR1 is SGHVS and CDR2 FNYEAQ. V was clipped by 5 bases and J by 2 bases; unmatched bases: 6. As DNA, the CDR3 is TGTGCCAGCAGCGCCGGACTAGCGGGGGGGTATAACACCGGGGAGCTGTTTTTT. Translating gives CASSAGLAGGYNTGELFF.

This clone was counted between two and nine times. The chain is built from TRBV12-5 and TRBJ1-5; no firm D call. Germline CDR1 and CDR2: LGHNT and FRNRAP. V lost 2 bases and J lost 0, with 11 bases in between. This CDR3 has 16 amino acids. CDR3 loop: CASGLILGSSNQPQHF. Here the CDR3 DNA reads TGTGCTAGTGGTTTGATCCTTGGCAGTAGCAATCAGCCCCAGCATTTT.

This clone was seen more than once but under ten times. This chain connects TRBV11-1 to TRBJ1-6; possibly TRBD1 for D (5 bases). Between the trimmed V and J ends, which lost 0 bases and 7 bases, there was a span of 7 bases. CDR3 size: 14 residues. Germline V gene data show CDR1 as SGHAT and CDR2 as FQDESV (reference sequence). CDR3: CASSLARDNSPLHF. The DNA of the CDR3 is TGTGCCAGCAGCTTAGCGCGGGACAATTCACCCCTCCACTTT.

The chain uses TRBV19 and TRBJ1-3; no definite D call. Germline V gene sequence: CDR1 LNHDA, CDR2 SQIVND (reference sequence). CDR3 length equals 11 residues. Trimming pared 6 bases from V and 5 bases from J, leaving 5 bases between. Here the CDR3 reads CASSRRNTIYF. The CDR3 region has the DNA TGTGCCAGTAGCAGACGAAACACCATATATTTT.

This rearrangement joins TRBV7-8 to TRBJ2-3; no clear D gene. Trimming took off 5 bases at V and 2 bases at J, with 8 bases between the two ends. CDR3 length: 13 residues. CDR1 SGHVS and CDR2 FQNEAQ come from the germline V gene. The CDR3 is CASSPDPTDTQYF. Written as DNA, the CDR3 is TGTGCCAGCAGCCCTGACCCCACAGATACGCAGTATTTT.

CDR3 sequence reads: CASSIGNTEAFF. CDR3 DNA: TGTGCCAGTAGTATAGGGAACACTGAAGCTTTCTTT. The genes are TRBV19 and TRBJ1-1; D remains ambiguous. The V and J ends lost 1 base and 1 base respectively, with 1 base between them. This CDR3 is 12 amino acids long. CDR1 is LNHDA, CDR2 SQIVND, per germline (reference sequence).

The J gene is TRBJ1-2, the V gene TRBV28; TRBD1 matches 10 bases. The V gene end was trimmed by 6 bases and the J gene end by 6 bases; junction bases not matched to a gene: 7. There are 14 residues in the CDR3. CDR1 and CDR2 from the germline V gene are MDHEN and SYDVKM. CDR3 in amino acids: CASSRQGAGDGYTF. For the CDR3, the DNA is TGTGCCAGCAGCAGACAGGGGGCTGGTGATGGCTACACCTTC.

V and J are TRBV13 and TRBJ2-7; D uncertain. CDR1 is PRHDT, CDR2 FYEKMQ, per germline (reference sequence). The V end was cut by 2 bases, the J end by 2 bases, with 4 bases between. There are 12 residues in the CDR3. The CDR3 DNA sequence: TGTGCCAGCAGCTTACGGCCCTACGAGCAGTACTTC. Protein product: CASSLRPYEQYF.

The chain uses TRBV27 and TRBJ2-3, with D unresolved. The CDR3 contains 12 residues. Trimming took 0 bases from V and 5 from J, leaving 3 bases between them. The germline V gene has CDR1 MNHEY and CDR2 SMNVEV (reference sequence). CDR3 amino acids: CASSLSGDTQYF. The CDR3 DNA sequence: TGTGCCAGCAGTTTATCGGGAGATACGCAGTATTTT.

The J gene is TRBJ2-7, the V gene TRBV13; a possible D gene is TRBD2 (5 bases). V lost 5 bases, J lost 5 bases, and 16 bases lay in between. The CDR3 is 14 residues long. CDR1 and CDR2 from the germline V gene are PRHDT and FYEKMQ (reference sequence). The CDR3 sequence is CASSADGNTNEQYF. The CDR3 DNA reads as TGTGCCAGCAGCGCCGACGGGAACACCAACGAGCAGTACTTC.

The chain carries TRBV7-9 and TRBJ1-2; the D is unclear. Germline V gene sequence: CDR1 SEHNR, CDR2 FQNEAQ (reference sequence). This CDR3 has 12 residues. The V and J ends lost 10 bases and 4 bases respectively, with 13 bases between them. The CDR3 bases are TGTGCCACCGAGACAACCGTCTATGGCTACACCTTC. This encodes CATETTVYGYTF. The full variable domain, rest sourced from reference TRBV7-9 and TRBJ1-2, is DTGVSQNPRHKITKRGQNVTFRCDPISEHNRLYWYRQTLGQGPEFLTYFQNEAQLEKSRLLSDRFSAERPKGSFSTLEIQRTEQGDSAMYLCATETTVYGYTFGSGTRLTVV.

The V call is TRBV6-5, the J call TRBJ2-7, with no clear D. This CDR3 contains 14 residues. Trimming shortened V by 7 bases and J by 2 bases, and 15 bases separated the two germline ends. Per the germline V gene, CDR1 is MNHEY and CDR2 is SVGAGI. CDR3 in DNA: TGTGCCAGCACCGCCACCCAGAACGCCTACGAGCAGTACTTC. Translating it yields CASTATQNAYEQYF.

The chain uses TRBV29-1 and TRBJ1-4; the D is unclear. Germline V CDR1 and CDR2: SQVTM, ANQGSEA. V gave up 5 bases and J gave up 0 bases, with 16 bases separating them. This CDR3 is built from 16 residues. This CDR3 is CSVLDAGRTTNEKLFF. The CDR3 DNA sequence: TGCAGCGTTTTGGACGCAGGCCGTACAACTAATGAAAAACTGTTTTTT. The whole variable domain, filled in from reference TRBV29-1 and TRBJ1-4, reads SAVISQKPSRDICQRGTSLTIQCQVDSQVTMMFWYRQQPGQSLTLIATANQGSEATYESGFVIDKFPISRPNLTFSTLTVSNMSPEDSSIYLCSVLDAGRTTNEKLFFGSGTQLSVL.